The clone carrying this TCR beta chain appeared a few times. This sample was taken from a study of cytomegalovirus exposure and HLA in healthy donors. Study-level information: The same platform used for the approximately 700 first-cohort repertoires was also used for the 100 to 150 validation repertoires, as a later analysis reported.

Separate from the approximately 600-subject first cohort was the roughly 130-subject validation cohort, to which the donors belonged. V dropped 8 bases and J dropped 8; count of bases not matched to a gene: 12. From germline, CDR1 is LNHDA and CDR2 SQIVND (reference sequence). The CDR3 contains 14 residues. Repertoires were generated with immunoSEQ multiplex PCR, while TCRdb's copy carries only in-frame clones and drops some. Among approximately 150,000 clones listed, roughly 89% were seen once. The chain recombines TRBV19 with TRBJ1-2; 9 bases map to TRBD1. This TCR came from a woman in her thirties in good health and CMV-seronegative. The material sequenced was PBMCs. CDR3 nucleotide sequence: TGTGCCAGTGATGCCGGGACAGGGCAAAGGGGCTACACCTTC. Protein sequence: CASDAGTGQRGYTF.